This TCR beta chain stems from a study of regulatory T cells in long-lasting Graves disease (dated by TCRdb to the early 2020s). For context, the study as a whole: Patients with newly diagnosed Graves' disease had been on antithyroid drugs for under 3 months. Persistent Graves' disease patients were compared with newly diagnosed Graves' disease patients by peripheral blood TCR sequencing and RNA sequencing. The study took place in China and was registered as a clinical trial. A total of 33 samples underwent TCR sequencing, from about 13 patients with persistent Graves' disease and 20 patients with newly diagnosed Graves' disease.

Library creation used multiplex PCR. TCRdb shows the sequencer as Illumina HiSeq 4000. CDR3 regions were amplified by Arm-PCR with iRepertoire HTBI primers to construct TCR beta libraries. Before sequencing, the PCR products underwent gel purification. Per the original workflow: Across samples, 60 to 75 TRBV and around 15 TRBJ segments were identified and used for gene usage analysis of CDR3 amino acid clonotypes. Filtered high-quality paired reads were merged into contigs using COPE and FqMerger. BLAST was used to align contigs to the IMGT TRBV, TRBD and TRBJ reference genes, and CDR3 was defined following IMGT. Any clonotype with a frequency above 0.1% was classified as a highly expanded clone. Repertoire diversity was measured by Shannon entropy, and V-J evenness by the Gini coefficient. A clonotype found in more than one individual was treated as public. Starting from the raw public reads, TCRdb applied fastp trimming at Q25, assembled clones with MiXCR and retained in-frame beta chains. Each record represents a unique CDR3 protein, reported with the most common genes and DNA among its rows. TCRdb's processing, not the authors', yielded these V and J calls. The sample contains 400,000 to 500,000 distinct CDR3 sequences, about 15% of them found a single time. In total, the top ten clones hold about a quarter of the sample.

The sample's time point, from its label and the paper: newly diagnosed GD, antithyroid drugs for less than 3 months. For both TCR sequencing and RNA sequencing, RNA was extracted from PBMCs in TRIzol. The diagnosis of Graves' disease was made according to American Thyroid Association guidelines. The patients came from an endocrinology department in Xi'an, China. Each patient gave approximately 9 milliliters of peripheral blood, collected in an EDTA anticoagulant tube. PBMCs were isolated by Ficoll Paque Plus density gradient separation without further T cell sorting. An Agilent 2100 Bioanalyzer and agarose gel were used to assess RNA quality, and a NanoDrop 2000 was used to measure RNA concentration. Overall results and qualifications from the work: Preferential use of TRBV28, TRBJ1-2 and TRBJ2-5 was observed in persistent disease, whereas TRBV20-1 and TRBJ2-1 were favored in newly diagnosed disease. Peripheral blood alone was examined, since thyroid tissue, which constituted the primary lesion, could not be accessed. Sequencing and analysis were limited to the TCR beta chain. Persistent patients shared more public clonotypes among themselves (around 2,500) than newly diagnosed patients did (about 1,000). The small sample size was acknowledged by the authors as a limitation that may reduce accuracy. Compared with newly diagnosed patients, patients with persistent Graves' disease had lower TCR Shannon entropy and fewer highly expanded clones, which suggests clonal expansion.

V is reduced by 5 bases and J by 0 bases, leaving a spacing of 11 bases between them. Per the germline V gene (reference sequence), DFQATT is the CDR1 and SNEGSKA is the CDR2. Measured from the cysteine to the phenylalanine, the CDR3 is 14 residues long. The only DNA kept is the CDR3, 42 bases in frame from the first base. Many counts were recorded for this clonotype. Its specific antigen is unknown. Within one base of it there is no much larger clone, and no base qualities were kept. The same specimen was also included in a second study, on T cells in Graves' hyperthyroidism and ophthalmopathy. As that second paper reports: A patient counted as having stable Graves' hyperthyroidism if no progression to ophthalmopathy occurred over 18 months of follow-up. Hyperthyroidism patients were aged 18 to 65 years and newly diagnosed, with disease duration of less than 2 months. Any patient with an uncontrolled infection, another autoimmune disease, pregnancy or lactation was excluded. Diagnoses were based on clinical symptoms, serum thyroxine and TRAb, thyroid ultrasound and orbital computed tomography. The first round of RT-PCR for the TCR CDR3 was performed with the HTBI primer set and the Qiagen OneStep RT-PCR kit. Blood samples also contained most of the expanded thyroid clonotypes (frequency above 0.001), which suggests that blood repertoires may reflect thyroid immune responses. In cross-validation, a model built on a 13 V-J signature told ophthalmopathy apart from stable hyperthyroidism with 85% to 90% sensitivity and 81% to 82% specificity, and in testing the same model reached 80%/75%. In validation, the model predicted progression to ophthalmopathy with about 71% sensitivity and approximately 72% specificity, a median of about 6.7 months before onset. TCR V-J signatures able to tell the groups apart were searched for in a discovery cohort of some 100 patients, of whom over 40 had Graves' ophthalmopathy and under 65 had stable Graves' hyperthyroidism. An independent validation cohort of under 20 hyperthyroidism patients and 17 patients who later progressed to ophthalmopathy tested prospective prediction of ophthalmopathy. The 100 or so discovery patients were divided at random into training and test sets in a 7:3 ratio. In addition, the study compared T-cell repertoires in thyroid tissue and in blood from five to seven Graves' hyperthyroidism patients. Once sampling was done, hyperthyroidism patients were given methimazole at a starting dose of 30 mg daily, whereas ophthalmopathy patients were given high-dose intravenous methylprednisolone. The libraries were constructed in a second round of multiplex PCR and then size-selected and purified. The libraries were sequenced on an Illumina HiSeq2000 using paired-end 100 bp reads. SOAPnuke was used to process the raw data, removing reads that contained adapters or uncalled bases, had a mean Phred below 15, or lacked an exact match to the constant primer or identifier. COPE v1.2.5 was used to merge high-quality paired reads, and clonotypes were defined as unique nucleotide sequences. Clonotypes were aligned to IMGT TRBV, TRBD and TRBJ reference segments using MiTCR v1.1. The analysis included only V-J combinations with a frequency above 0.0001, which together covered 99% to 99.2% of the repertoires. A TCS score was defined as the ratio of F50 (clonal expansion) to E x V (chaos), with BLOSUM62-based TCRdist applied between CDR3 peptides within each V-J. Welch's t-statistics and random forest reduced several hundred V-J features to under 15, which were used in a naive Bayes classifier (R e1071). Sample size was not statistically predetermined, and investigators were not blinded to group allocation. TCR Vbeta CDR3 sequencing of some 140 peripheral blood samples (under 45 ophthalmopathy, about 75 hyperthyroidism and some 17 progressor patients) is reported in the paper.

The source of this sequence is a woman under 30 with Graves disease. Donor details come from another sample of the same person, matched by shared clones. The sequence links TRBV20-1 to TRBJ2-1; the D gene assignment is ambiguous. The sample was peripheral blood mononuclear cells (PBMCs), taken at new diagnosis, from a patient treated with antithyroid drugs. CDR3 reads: CSASDPSSYNEQFF. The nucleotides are TGCAGTGCTTCGGACCCTAGCTCCTACAATGAGCAGTTCTTC.